A selection of T cell receptor beta chains follows, all from one sample in a study of patients and donors after allogeneic stem cell transplantation. MiXCR, run by TCRdb on the RT-PCR reads, gives a single entry per CDR3 protein. The sample has about 410,000 distinct CDR3 sequences, 15% to 20% seen once. The sequenced sample was blood, either unsorted or a sorted T cell fraction (not recorded which). Receptor source: a human donor who was either an allogeneic HSCT recipient or a stem cell or donor lymphocyte infusion donor (not recorded which). It is not recorded whose cells these are; they may come from a transplant donor. Both conserved end residues are trimmed from each CDR3.

v_gene,j_gene,CDR3aa
TRBV5-1,TRBJ2-7,ASSLFSGFSYEQY
TRBV7-9,TRBJ1-1,ASSLGEWMNTEAF
TRBV12-3/TRBV12-4,TRBJ1-1,ASGQGVPNTEAF
TRBV27,TRBJ2-3,ASSLATGGADTQY
TRBV12-5,TRBJ2-3,ASALRDRGTDTQY
TRBV29-1,TRBJ1-3,SVTTGIGNTIY
TRBV12-3/TRBV12-4,TRBJ1-5,ASRNRDNQPQH
TRBV3-1,TRBJ2-3,ASSPPRERGAPADTQY
TRBV28,TRBJ2-7,ASSFPPSGPSYEQY
TRBV4-3,TRBJ2-1,ASSQDQGSNEQF
TRBV12-5,TRBJ1-2,ASGLVPPAGGGDYGYT
TRBV6-1,TRBJ2-5,ASSRAGVKTQY
TRBV27,TRBJ2-3,ASSSPPTASTDTQY
TRBV7-9,TRBJ2-3,ASSFLTGGSTDTQY
TRBV5-1,TRBJ1-2,ASSVQGGASGGYT
TRBV18,TRBJ1-5,ASGTDQNQPQH
TRBV20-1,TRBJ2-1,SARDPSGRGSYNEQF
TRBV2,TRBJ1-1,ASSEVGEAF
TRBV24-1,TRBJ2-1,ATSDLGGEQF
TRBV20-1,TRBJ2-6,SARDEGSGANVLT
TRBV18,TRBJ2-2,ASSLLTSPGELF
TRBV11-3,TRBJ2-1,ASSTNVAGIIDEQF
TRBV12-3/TRBV12-4,TRBJ1-2,ASSIGTGGDYGYT
TRBV30,TRBJ1-3,AWLWSSGNTIY
TRBV5-6,TRBJ1-1,ASSLEAEAF
TRBV12-3/TRBV12-4,TRBJ1-6,ASSQGRSNSPLH
TRBV12-3/TRBV12-4,TRBJ2-1,ASSTRLGEHPDEQF
TRBV18,TRBJ2-1,ASSPGTGGISYNEQF
TRBV12-3/TRBV12-4,TRBJ1-6,ASSFGSYNSPLH
TRBV6-2/TRBV6-3,TRBJ2-4,ASSYDSPKNIQY
TRBV30,TRBJ2-1,AWYPQRGGYEQF
TRBV7-8,TRBJ2-5,ASSLGQTGRGQETQY
TRBV6-2/TRBV6-3,TRBJ2-2,ASSYSNLATTGELF
TRBV7-9,TRBJ2-4,ASSYSAGGGKNIQY
TRBV20-1,TRBJ2-2,SVPRIPTGELF
TRBV9,TRBJ2-5,ASSVGGLAVQETQY
TRBV7-6,TRBJ2-7,ASRVCAYEQY
TRBV7-2,TRBJ2-7,ASSSDRESSYEQY
TRBV4-3,TRBJ1-6,ASSPRVFSSPLH
TRBV6-1,TRBJ2-3,ASRGLAGDTQY
TRBV15,TRBJ1-2,ATSRDWGAPGYT
TRBV3-1,TRBJ2-3,ASSLKREFTDTQY
TRBV29-1,TRBJ2-1,SVEDQVGDGHYNEQF
TRBV7-9,TRBJ2-7,ASSYRRGNYEQY
TRBV7-6,TRBJ1-1,ASSLGKQAYTEAF
TRBV27,TRBJ1-5,ASSLITGRNQPQH
TRBV20-1,TRBJ1-5,SVSTRPNQPQH
TRBV28,TRBJ1-2,ASSLLPGQDGYT